These T cell receptor beta chains were read from a single sample in a study of cytomegalovirus exposure and HLA in healthy donors. Data came from immunoSEQ multiplex PCR; TCRdb stores just in-frame clones and leaves some out. The sample features 55,000 to 70,000 clones, with approximately 2.4% in its top ten. Material for sequencing was PBMCs. The receptors here all came from a female donor in good health and CMV-seropositive. Each CDR3 is given without its conserved first and last residue.

v_gene	j_gene	CDR3aa
TRBV10-3	TRBJ2-7	AISGFGVGEGEQY
TRBV11-3	TRBJ2-7	ASSLDRSYEQY
TRBV9	TRBJ1-2	ASSVAAGLAYGYT
TRBV7-2	TRBJ2-3	ASSLAGGMLDTQY
TRBV4-3	TRBJ2-2	ASSPGTLGQGPGELF
TRBV10-3	TRBJ1-1	AISESEANTEAF
TRBV2	TRBJ1-1	ASSPSGGRGEAF
TRBV4-3	TRBJ1-4	ASSPRTGGGEKLF
TRBV30	TRBJ1-2	AWRPPGSDGYT
TRBV10-3	TRBJ1-2	AIRGGQDGPNYGYT
TRBV4-1	TRBJ1-1	ASSQGQGVKVGTEAF
TRBV4-1	TRBJ2-5	ASSQEEGRGTQY
TRBV5-1	TRBJ2-7	ASSLDMLEQY
TRBV19	TRBJ1-2	ASSITPGTNYGYT
TRBV6-1	TRBJ1-4	ASAGAAGDNEKLF
TRBV30	TRBJ1-1	AWSVILGVFDF
TRBV7-9	TRBJ1-4	ASSYGTAKLF
TRBV30	TRBJ2-7	AWGTTGQY
TRBV28	TRBJ2-1	ASSFRAGALYNEQF
TRBV16	TRBJ2-1	ASSSFGAGEQF
TRBV7-9	TRBJ2-1	ASSLASATTGADNEQF
TRBV29-1	TRBJ1-4	SARPQDATNEKLF
TRBV7-2	TRBJ1-2	ASSLVGQGAGGYT
TRBV7-2	TRBJ2-7	ASNPSGGATYEQY
TRBV4-2	TRBJ2-2	ASSQYRAGGDTGELF
TRBV18	TRBJ2-2	ASSPNADGELF
TRBV6-5	TRBJ1-1	ARTGFAEAF
TRBV4-1	TRBJ1-4	ASSQVSVANEKLF
TRBV4-3	-	ASSQSPGSNYEQY
TRBV7-2	TRBJ1-1	ASSLRGRTEAF
TRBV9	TRBJ1-2	ASSADRERLRYGYT
TRBV6-5	TRBJ1-1	ASSYSPGADTEAF
TRBV5-1	TRBJ1-2	ASSRTGDGYT
TRBV29-1	TRBJ1-1	GAGRLSSNTEAF
TRBV2	TRBJ2-7	ASSERGGNSYEQY
TRBV30	TRBJ2-2	AWTEGVSNTGELF
TRBV20-1	TRBJ2-3	SGGGTDTQY
TRBV6-5	TRBJ2-1	ASSYSGGSEQF
TRBV28	TRBJ1-5	ASQQGFSGSNQPQH
TRBV10-1	TRBJ1-2	ASSETANYGYT
TRBV18	TRBJ2-3	ASSRLADSTDTQY
TRBV28	TRBJ1-2	AIEKTGLYGYT
TRBV19	TRBJ2-7	ASSPSRTSSYEQY
TRBV5-4	TRBJ2-7	ASSLTQGSQNEQY
TRBV19	TRBJ1-2	AATTTGGYGYT
TRBV5-1	TRBJ1-5	ASSAGQGGRDQH
TRBV28	TRBJ2-5	ASRLAGAGETQY
TRBV30	TRBJ1-2	AWSAGQGNGYT